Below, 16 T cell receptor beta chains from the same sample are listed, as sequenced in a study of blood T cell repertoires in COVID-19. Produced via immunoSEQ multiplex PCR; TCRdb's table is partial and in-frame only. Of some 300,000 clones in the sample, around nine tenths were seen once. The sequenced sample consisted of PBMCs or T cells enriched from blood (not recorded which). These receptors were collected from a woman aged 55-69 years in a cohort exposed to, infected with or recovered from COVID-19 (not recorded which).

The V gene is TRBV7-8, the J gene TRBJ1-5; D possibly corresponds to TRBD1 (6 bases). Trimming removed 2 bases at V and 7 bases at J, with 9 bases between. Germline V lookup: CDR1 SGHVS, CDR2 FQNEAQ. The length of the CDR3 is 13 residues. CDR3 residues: CASSLNREQPQHF. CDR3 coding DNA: TGTGCCAGCAGCTTAAACAGGGAACAGCCCCAGCATTTT. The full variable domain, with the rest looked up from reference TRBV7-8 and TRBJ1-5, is GAGVSQSPRYKVAKRGQDVALRCDPISGHVSLFWYQQALGQGPEFLTYFQNEAQLDKSGLPSDRFFAERPEGSVSTLKIQRTQQEDSAVYLCASSLNREQPQHFGDGTRLSIL.

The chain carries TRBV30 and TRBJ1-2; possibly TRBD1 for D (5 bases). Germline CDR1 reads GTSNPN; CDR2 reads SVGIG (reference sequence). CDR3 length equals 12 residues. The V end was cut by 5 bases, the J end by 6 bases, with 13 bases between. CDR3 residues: CAWGGTGDGYTF. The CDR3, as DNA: TGTGCCTGGGGGGGAACAGGAGATGGCTACACCTTC.

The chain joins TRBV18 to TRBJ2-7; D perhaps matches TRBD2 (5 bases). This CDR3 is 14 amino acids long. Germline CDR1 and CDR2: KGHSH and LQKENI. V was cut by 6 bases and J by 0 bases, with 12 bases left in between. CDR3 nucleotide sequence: TGTGCCAGCTCCCCCGGCCGGGACTCCTACGAGCAGTACTTC. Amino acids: CASSPGRDSYEQYF.

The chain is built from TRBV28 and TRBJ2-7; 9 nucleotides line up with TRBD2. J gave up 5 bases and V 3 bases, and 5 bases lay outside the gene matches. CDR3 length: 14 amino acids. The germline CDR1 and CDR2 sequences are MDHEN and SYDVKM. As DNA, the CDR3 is TGTGCCAGCAGTTTTATAGCGGGAGCAGACGAGCAGTACTTC. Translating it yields CASSFIAGADEQYF.

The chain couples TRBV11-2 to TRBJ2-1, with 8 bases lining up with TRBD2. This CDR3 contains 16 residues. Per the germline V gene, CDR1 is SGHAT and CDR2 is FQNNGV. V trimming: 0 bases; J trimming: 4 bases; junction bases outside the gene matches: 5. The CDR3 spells CASSLDGTRQYNEQFF. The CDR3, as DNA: TGTGCCAGCAGCTTAGATGGGACTAGACAATACAATGAGCAGTTCTTC.

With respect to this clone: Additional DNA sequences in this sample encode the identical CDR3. The CDR3, as DNA: TGTGCCAGCAGCGTCGACAGGGGTCAAGAGACCCAGTACTTC. It encodes CASSVDRGQETQYF. The J gene is TRBJ2-5, the V gene TRBV9; 8 bases agree with TRBD1. Trimming at V came to 2 bases and at J to 2 bases, leaving 2 bases not matched to a gene. Germline loops: CDR1 SGDLS, CDR2 YYNGEE. The CDR3 runs to 14 residues.

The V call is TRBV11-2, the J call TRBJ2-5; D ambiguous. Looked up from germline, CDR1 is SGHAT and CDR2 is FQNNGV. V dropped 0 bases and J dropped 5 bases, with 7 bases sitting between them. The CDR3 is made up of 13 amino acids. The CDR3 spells CASSLDLRETQYF. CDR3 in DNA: TGTGCCAGCAGCTTAGATCTACGGGAGACCCAGTACTTC.

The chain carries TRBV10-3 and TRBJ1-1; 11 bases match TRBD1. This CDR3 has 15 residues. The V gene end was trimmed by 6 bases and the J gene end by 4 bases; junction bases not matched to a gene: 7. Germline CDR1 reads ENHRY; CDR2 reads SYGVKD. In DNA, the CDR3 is TGTGCCATCAGGAAGGGACAGGGGGACAGCACTGAAGCTTTCTTT. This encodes CAIRKGQGDSTEAFF.

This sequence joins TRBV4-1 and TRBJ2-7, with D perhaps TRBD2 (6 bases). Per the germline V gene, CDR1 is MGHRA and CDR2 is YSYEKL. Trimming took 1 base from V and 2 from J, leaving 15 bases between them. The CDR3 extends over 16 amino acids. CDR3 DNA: TGCGCCAGCAGCCAAGGACTTGTGACTAGTACCTACGAGCAGTACTTC. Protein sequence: CASSQGLVTSTYEQYF.

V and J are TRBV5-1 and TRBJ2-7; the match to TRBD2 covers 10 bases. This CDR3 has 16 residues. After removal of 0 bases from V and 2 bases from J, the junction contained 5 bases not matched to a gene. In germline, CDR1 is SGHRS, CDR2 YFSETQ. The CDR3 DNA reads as TGCGCCAGCAGCTTGGCAGGTAGCGGGGGGACCTACGAGCAGTACTTC. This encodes CASSLAGSGGTYEQYF.

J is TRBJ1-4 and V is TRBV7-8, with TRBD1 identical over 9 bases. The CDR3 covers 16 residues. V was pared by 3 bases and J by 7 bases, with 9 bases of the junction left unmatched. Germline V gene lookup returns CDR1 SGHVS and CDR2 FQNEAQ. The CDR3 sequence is CASSLRPTGGGEKLFF. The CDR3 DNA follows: TGTGCCAGCAGCTTGCGCCCGACAGGGGGGGGTGAAAAACTGTTTTTT.

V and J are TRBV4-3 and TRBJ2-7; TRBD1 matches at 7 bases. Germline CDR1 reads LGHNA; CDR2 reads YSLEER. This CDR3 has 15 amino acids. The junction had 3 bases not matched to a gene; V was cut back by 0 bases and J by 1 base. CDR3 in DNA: TGCGCCAGCAGCCAAGAACCGGGACAGTCCTACGAGCAGTACTTC. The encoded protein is CASSQEPGQSYEQYF.

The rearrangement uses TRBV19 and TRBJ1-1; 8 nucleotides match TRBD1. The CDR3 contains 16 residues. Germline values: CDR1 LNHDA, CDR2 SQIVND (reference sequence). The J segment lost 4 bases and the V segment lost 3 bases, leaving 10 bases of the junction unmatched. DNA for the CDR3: TGTGCCAGTAGTATCGTCCGCGACAGGGGAATCACTGAAGCTTTCTTT. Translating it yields CASSIVRDRGITEAFF.

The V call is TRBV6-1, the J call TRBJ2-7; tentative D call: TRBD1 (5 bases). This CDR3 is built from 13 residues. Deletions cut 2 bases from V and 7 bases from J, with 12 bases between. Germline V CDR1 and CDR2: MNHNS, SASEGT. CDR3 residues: CASSEKGAREQYF. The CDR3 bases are TGTGCCAGCAGTGAAAAAGGGGCGAGGGAGCAGTACTTC.

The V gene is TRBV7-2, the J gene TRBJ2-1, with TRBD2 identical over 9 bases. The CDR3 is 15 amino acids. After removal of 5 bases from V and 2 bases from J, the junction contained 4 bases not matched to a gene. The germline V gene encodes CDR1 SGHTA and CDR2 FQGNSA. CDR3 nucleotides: TGTGCCAGCAGCCAAAGGACTAGCGCCTACAATGAGCAGTTCTTC. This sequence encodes CASSQRTSAYNEQFF. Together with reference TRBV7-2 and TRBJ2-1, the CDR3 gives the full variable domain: GAGVSQSPSNKVTEKGKDVELRCDPISGHTALYWYRQSLGQGLEFLIYFQGNSAPDKSGLPSDRFSAERTGGSVSTLTIQRTQQEDSAVYLCASSQRTSAYNEQFFGPGTRLTVL.

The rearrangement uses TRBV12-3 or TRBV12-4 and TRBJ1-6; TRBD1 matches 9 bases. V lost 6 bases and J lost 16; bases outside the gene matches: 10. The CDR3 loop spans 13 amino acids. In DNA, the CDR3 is TGTGCCAGCAGACCAAACCTACAGGGGGCTCTCCACTTT. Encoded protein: CASRPNLQGALHF.